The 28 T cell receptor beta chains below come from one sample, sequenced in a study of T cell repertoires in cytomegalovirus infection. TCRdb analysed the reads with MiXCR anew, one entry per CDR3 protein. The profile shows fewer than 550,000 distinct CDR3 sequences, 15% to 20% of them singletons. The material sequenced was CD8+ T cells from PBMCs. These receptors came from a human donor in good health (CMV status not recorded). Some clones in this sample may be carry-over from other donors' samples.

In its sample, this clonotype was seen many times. The CDR3 DNA sequence: TGTGCCAGCAGCTTAGGCCGGGGTCGAATCTACGAGCAGTACTTC. Translated: CASSLGRGRIYEQYF. The V call is TRBV7-2, the J call TRBJ2-7, with a tentative D call TRBD2 (5 bases). Trimming pared 1 base from V and 3 bases from J, leaving 13 bases between. This CDR3 has 15 amino acids. From germline, CDR1 is SGHTA and CDR2 FQGNSA.

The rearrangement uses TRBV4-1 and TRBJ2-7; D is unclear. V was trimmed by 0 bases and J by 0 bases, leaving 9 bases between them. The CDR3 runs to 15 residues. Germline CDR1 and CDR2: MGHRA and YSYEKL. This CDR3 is CASSQDITASYEQYF. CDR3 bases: TGCGCCAGCAGCCAAGATATAACAGCCTCCTACGAGCAGTACTTC.

CDR3 nucleotide sequence: TGTGCCAGTAGAATCTCCAACCAAGAGACCCAGTACTTC. This gives the protein CASRISNQETQYF. This chain uses TRBV19 with TRBJ2-5; D remains ambiguous. The germline V gene encodes CDR1 LNHDA and CDR2 SQIVND (reference sequence). This CDR3 has 13 residues. The V end lost 6 bases, the J end lost 0 bases, and 8 bases lay between the germline ends.

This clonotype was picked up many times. CDR3 loop: CASSHGPQHF. In nucleotides, the CDR3 is TGTGCCAGCAGTCATGGTCCCCAGCATTTT. The chain carries TRBV27 and TRBJ1-5; the D is unclear. V gave up 5 bases and J gave up 10 bases, with 6 bases separating them. This CDR3 spans 10 amino acids. CDR1 and CDR2 from the germline V gene are MNHEY and SMNVEV (reference sequence).

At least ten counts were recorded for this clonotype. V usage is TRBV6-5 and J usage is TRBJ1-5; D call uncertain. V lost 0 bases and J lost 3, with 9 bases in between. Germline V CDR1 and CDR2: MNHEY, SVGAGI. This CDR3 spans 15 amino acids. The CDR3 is CASSYSNSDNQPQHF. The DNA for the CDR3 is TGTGCCAGCAGTTACTCGAACAGCGACAATCAGCCCCAGCATTTT.

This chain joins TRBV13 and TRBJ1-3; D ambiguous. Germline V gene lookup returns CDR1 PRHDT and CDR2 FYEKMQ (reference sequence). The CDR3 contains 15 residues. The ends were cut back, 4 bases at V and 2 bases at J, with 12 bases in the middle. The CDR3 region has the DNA TGTGCCAGCAGCTCCCGGACGGAAGCTGGAAACACCATATATTTT. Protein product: CASSSRTEAGNTIYF.

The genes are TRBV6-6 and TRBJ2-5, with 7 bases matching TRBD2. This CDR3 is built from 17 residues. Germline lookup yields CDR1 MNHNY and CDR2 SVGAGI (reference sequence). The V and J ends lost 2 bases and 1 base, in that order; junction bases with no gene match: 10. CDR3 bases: TGTGCCAGCAGTTACGGGGGGGTAGCGGGCCTCCAAGAGACCCAGTACTTC. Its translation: CASSYGGVAGLQETQYF.

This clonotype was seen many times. CDR3: CASSPPGVHRGGYTF. The CDR3 nucleotides read TGTGCCAGCAGCCCCCCCGGGGTGCACAGGGGCGGCTACACCTTC. This chain uses TRBV7-9 with TRBJ1-2, with 7 nucleotides matching TRBD1. Germline V lookup: CDR1 SEHNR, CDR2 FQNEAQ (reference sequence). Germline trimming cut 5 bases from V and 8 bases from J; bases unmatched to any gene: 14. The CDR3 contains 15 residues.

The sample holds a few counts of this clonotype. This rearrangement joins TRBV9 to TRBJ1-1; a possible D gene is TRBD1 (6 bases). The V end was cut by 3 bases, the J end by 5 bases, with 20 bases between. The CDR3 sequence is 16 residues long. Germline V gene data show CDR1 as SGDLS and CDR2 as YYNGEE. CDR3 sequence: CASSGVGIGGQTEAFF. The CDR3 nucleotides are TGTGCCAGCAGCGGGGTCGGCATAGGGGGACAAACTGAAGCTTTCTTT.

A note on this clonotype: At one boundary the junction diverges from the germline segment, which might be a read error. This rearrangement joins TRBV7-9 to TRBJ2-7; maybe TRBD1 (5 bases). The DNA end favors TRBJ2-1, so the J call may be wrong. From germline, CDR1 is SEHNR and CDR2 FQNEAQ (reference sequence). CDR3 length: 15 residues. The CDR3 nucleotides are TGCGCCAGCAGCTTAGTTGACAGAGACTCCTACGAGCAGTTCTTC. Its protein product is CASSLVDRDSYEQFF.

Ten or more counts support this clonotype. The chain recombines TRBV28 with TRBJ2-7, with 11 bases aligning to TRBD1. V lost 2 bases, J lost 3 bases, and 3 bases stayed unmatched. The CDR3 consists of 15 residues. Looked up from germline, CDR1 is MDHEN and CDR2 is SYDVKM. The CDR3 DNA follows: TGTGCCAGCAGTTTAAGGACAGGGGGCTACTACGAGCAGTACTTC. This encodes CASSLRTGGYYEQYF.

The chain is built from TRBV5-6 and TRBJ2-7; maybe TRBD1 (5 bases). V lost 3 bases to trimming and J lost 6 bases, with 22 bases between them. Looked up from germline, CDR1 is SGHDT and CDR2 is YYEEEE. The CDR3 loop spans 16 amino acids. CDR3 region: CASSSLGQGIVSEQYF. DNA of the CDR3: TGTGCCAGCAGCTCCCTCGGGCAGGGAATAGTTTCCGAGCAGTACTTC.

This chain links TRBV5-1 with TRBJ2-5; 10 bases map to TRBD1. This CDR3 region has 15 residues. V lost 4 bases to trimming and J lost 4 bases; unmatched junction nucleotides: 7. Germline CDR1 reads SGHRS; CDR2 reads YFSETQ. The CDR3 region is CASSRRDRGTETQYF. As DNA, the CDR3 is TGCGCCAGCAGCAGACGGGACAGGGGAACAGAGACCCAGTACTTC.

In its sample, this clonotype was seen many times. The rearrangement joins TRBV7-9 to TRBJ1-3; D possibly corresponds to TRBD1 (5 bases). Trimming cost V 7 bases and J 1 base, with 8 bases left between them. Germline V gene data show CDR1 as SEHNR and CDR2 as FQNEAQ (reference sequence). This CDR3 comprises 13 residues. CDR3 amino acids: CASKTGSGNTIYF. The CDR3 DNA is TGTGCCAGCAAAACAGGTTCTGGAAACACCATATATTTT.

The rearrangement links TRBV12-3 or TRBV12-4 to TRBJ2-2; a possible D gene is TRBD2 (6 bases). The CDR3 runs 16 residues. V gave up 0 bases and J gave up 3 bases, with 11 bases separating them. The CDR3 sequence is CASSLAGGLYTGELFF. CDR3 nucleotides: TGTGCCAGCAGTTTAGCGGGGGGTCTTTACACCGGGGAGCTGTTTTTT.

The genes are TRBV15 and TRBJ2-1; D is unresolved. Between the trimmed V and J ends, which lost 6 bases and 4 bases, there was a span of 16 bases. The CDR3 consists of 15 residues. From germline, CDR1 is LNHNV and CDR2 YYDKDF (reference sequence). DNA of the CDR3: TGTGCCACCAGTCGGACGGCCAACCCTTACAATGAGCAGTTCTTC. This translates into CATSRTANPYNEQFF.

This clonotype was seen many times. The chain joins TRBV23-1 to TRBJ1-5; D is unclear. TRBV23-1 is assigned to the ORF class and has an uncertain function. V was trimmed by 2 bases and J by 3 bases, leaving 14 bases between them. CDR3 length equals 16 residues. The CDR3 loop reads CASSQPAQQINQPQHF. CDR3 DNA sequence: TGCGCCAGCAGTCAACCAGCACAGCAGATCAATCAGCCCCAGCATTTT.

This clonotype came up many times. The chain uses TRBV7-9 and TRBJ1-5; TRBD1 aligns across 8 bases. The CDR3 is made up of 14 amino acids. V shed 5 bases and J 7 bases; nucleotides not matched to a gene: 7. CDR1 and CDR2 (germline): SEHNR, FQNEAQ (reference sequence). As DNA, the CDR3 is TGTGCCAGCAGCGATGGACAGGGAGACCAGCCCCAGCATTTT. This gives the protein CASSDGQGDQPQHF.

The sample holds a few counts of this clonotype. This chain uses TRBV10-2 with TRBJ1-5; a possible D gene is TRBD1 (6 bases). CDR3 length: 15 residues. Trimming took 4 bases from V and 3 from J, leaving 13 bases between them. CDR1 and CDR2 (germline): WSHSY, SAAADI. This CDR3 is CASSARGKANQPQHF. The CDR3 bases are TGCGCCAGCAGTGCCAGGGGCAAGGCCAATCAGCCCCAGCATTTT.

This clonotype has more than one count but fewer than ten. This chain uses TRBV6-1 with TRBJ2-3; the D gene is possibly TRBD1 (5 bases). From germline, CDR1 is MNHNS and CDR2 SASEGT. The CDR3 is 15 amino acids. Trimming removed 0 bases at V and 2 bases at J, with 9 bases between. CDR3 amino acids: CASSEARTFTDTQYF. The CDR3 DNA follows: TGTGCCAGCAGTGAAGCGCGGACATTCACAGATACGCAGTATTTT.

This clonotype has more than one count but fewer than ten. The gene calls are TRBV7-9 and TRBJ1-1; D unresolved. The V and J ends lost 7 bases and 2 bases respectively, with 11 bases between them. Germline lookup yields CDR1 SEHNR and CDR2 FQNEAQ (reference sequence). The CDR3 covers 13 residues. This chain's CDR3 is CASNTIGNTEAFF. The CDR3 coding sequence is TGTGCCAGCAATACAATAGGAAACACTGAAGCTTTCTTT. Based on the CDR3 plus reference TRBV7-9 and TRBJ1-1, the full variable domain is DTGVSQNPRHKITKRGQNVTFRCDPISEHNRLYWYRQTLGQGPEFLTYFQNEAQLEKSRLLSDRFSAERPKGSFSTLEIQRTEQGDSAMYLCASNTIGNTEAFFGQGTRLTVV.

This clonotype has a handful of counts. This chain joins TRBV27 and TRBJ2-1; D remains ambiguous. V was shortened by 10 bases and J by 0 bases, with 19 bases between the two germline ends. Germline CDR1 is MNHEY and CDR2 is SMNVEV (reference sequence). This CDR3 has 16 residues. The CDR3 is CANCSRPAHSYNEQFF. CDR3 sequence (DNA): TGTGCCAACTGCTCCCGCCCAGCTCACTCCTACAATGAGCAGTTCTTC.

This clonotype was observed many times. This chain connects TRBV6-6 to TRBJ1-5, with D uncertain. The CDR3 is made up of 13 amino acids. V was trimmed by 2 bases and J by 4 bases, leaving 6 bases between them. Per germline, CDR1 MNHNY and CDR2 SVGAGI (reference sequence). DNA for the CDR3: TGTGCCAGCAGTTACGCAGTTAATCAGCCCCAGCATTTT. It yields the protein CASSYAVNQPQHF.

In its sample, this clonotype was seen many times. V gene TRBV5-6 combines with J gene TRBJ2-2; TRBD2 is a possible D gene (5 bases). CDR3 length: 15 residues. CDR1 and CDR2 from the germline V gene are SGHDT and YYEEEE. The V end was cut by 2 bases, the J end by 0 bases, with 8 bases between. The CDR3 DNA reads TGTGCCAGCAGCTTTCCACTAGCGAACACCGGGGAGCTGTTTTTT. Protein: CASSFPLANTGELFF.

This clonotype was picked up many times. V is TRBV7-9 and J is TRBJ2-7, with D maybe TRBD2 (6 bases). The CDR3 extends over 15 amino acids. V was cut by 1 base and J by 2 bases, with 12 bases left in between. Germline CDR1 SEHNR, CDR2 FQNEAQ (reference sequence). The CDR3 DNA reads TGTGCCAGCAGCTTAGAGGACGGGGGAACCTACGAGCAGTACTTC. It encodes CASSLEDGGTYEQYF.

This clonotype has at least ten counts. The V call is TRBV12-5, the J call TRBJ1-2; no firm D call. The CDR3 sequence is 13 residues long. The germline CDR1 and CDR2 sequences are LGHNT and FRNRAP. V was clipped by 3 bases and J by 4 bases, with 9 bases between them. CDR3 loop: CASGFDQFYGYTF. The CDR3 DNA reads TGTGCTAGTGGTTTTGACCAATTCTATGGCTACACCTTC.

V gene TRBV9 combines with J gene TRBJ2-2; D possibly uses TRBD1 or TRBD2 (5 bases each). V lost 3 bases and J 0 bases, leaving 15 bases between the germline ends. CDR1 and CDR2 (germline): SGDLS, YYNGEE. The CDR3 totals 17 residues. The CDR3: CASSDRDAYANTGELFF. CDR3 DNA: TGTGCCAGCAGCGACCGGGACGCCTATGCGAACACCGGGGAGCTGTTTTTT.

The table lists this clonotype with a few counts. CDR3 DNA sequence: TGTGCCAGCACCGACAGGGACTATGGCTACACCTTC. Translated: CASTDRDYGYTF. The chain is built from TRBV7-2 and TRBJ1-2; 7 bases match TRBD1. Losses at the gene ends were 7 bases for V and 3 bases for J; bases not matched to a gene: 2. The CDR3 runs to 12 residues. Germline CDR1 reads SGHTA; CDR2 reads FQGNSA.